The T cell receptor beta chain under discussion was sequenced for a study of blood T cell repertoires in COVID-19. About the research overall: There were acute and convalescent COVID-19 samples, and they came from the United States, Italy and Spain. PBMCs, B-cell-depleted T cells, or T cells were the source of the cDNA or gDNA that made up the material.

Sequencing used immunoSEQ multiplex PCR; TCRdb keeps in-frame clones, though not all of them. The table shows around 100,000 clones, with 80% to 90% occurring only once. Sequenced sample: peripheral blood. The receptor was isolated from a human donor in a cohort sampled during active COVID-19.

This CDR3 reads CASSLTPVTITYNEQFF. DNA of the CDR3: TGTGCCAGCAGCTTAACCCCGGTAACGATAACTTACAATGAGCAGTTCTTC. The chain employs TRBV7-3 and TRBJ2-1; D not certain. This CDR3 has 17 residues. V lost 0 bases to trimming and J lost 4 bases, with 16 bases between them. Germline loops: CDR1 SGHTA, CDR2 FQGTGA.